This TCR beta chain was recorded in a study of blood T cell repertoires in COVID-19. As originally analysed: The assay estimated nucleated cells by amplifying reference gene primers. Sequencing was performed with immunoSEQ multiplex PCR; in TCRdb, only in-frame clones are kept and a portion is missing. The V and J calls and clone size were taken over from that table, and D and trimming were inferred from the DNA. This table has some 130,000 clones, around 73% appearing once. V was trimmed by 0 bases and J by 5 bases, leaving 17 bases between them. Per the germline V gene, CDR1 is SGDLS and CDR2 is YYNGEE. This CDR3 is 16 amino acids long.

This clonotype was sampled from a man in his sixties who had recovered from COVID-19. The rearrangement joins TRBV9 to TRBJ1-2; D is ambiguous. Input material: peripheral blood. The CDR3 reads CASSVAVGESRYGYTF. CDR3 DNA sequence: TGTGCCAGCAGCGTAGCCGTCGGGGAGAGTAGGTATGGCTACACCTTC.